Presented here are 20 T cell receptor beta chains from one specimen sequenced in a study of cytomegalovirus exposure and HLA in healthy donors. Vbeta (60) and Jbeta (13) primers were used in the PCR. Assay used: immunoSEQ multiplex PCR; TCRdb lists only in-frame clones, some missing. The sample table sets out approximately 130,000 clones. Sequencing input: PBMCs. These receptors were taken from a woman aged 55-69 years in good health and CMV-seronegative.

The CDR3: CASSPRLGGDDSPLHF. CDR3 DNA sequence: TGTGCCAGCAGCCCACGGTTGGGAGGGGACGATTCACCCCTCCACTTT. The J gene is TRBJ1-6, the V gene TRBV9; D may be TRBD1 (5 bases). Deletions cut 4 bases from V and 8 bases from J, with 19 bases between. This CDR3 is built from 16 residues. The germline V gene has CDR1 SGDLS and CDR2 YYNGEE.

This chain connects TRBV18 to TRBJ2-6, with D maybe TRBD1 (5 bases). The germline V and J ends were trimmed by 0 bases and 2 bases, with 8 bases remaining between them. The CDR3 sequence is 16 residues long. Germline V CDR1 and CDR2: KGHSH, LQKENI. CDR3 coding DNA: TGTGCCAGCTCACCACCAGGGGTACCTGGGGCCAACGTCCTGACTTTC. It is translated as CASSPPGVPGANVLTF.

The genes are TRBV18 and TRBJ1-1; D may be TRBD1 (5 bases). V was clipped by 3 bases and J by 2 bases, with 13 bases between them. The CDR3 sequence is 15 residues long. From germline, CDR1 is KGHSH and CDR2 LQKENI. CDR3 amino acids: CASSPQDTRNTEAFF. The CDR3 DNA is TGTGCCAGCTCACCCCAGGACACCCGAAACACTGAAGCTTTCTTT. The variable domain in full, completed from reference TRBV18 and TRBJ1-1, reads NAGVMQNPRHLVRRRGQEARLRCSPMKGHSHVYWYRQLPEEGLKFMVYLQKENIIDESGMPKERFSAEFPKEGPSILRIQQVVRGDSAAYFCASSPQDTRNTEAFFGQGTRLTVV.

This chain links TRBV6-1 with TRBJ2-2; possibly TRBD1 for D (6 bases). This CDR3 is 15 amino acids long. Per the germline V gene, CDR1 is MNHNS and CDR2 is SASEGT. Trimming took off 3 bases at V and 0 bases at J, with 8 bases between the two ends. The CDR3 nucleotides are TGTGCCAGCAGTGACCAGGGGTCGAACACCGGGGAGCTGTTTTTT. Amino acid sequence: CASSDQGSNTGELFF.

The chain joins TRBV6-5 to TRBJ1-3; D remains unclear. V lost 0 bases and J lost 0, with 9 bases in between. The CDR3 length is 16 residues. Germline values: CDR1 MNHEY, CDR2 SVGAGI. The CDR3 sequence: CASSYSKQFSGNTIYF. In DNA form, the CDR3 reads TGTGCCAGCAGTTACTCGAAACAGTTCTCTGGAAACACCATATATTTT.

CDR3 sequence: CASSVSIHDNEQFF. DNA for the CDR3: TGTGCCAGCAGCGTTAGTATTCACGACAATGAGCAGTTCTTC. The rearrangement joins TRBV9 to TRBJ2-1; the D is unclear. Germline V gene lookup returns CDR1 SGDLS and CDR2 YYNGEE. This CDR3 spans 14 amino acids. Deletions cut 2 bases from V and 5 bases from J, with 11 bases between.

Points on this clone: An end of the junction differs from the germline gene, which may be a read error. The V gene is TRBV7-6, the J gene TRBJ1-6; 10 nucleotides agree with TRBD1. The CDR3 consists of 15 residues. Per the germline V gene, CDR1 is SGHVS and CDR2 is FNYEAQ. The CDR3 DNA reads as TGTGCCAGCAGCCGCACCGGGACAGGGGACTCACCCCCCCACTTT. This sequence encodes CASSRTGTGDSPPHF.

V gene TRBV28 combines with J gene TRBJ2-5, with TRBD1 matching over 10 bases. Unmatched junction bases numbered 3, after V lost 6 bases and J lost 5 bases. CDR1 MDHEN and CDR2 SYDVKM come from the germline V gene. This CDR3 comprises 13 residues. The CDR3 sequence is CASRGQGWETQYF. CDR3 DNA: TGTGCCAGCAGGGGACAGGGGTGGGAGACCCAGTACTTC.

This rearrangement joins TRBV5-6 to TRBJ2-2; 8 nucleotides align to TRBD1. Germline V gene data show CDR1 as SGHDT and CDR2 as YYEEEE. The CDR3 consists of 18 residues. V lost 6 bases, J lost 7 bases, and 20 bases stayed unmatched. The chain's CDR3 is CASTQEGLRGRSIGELFF. The CDR3 DNA reads as TGTGCCAGCACCCAGGAAGGGCTCAGGGGGCGTTCCATCGGGGAGCTGTTTTTT.

The chain links TRBV5-6 to TRBJ1-5, with 7 nucleotides matching TRBD1. The J segment lost 4 bases and the V segment lost 2 bases, leaving 6 bases of the junction unmatched. The CDR3 has 15 residues. The germline V gene encodes CDR1 SGHDT and CDR2 YYEEEE. The CDR3 sequence: CASSLGTVRNQPQHF. The CDR3 DNA is TGTGCCAGCAGCTTAGGGACAGTTAGGAATCAGCCCCAGCATTTT.

This chain links TRBV6-1 with TRBJ2-1, with TRBD2 identical over 11 bases. CDR1 and CDR2 from the germline V gene are MNHNS and SASEGT. V gave up 1 base and J gave up 7 bases; unmatched junction bases: 6. This CDR3 spans 16 amino acids. The CDR3 DNA follows: TGTGCCAGCAGTGAAGTGTCTAGCGGGGGGAGGAATGAGCAGTTCTTC. As protein: CASSEVSSGGRNEQFF.

This chain uses TRBV19 with TRBJ1-1, with D perhaps matching TRBD1 (5 bases). Trimming left V 2 bases short and J 3 bases short, with 13 bases between. The germline V gene encodes CDR1 LNHDA and CDR2 SQIVND (reference sequence). The CDR3 consists of 15 residues. The CDR3 DNA reads as TGTGCCAGTAGTATAAGGAAGGAGGGGCACACTGAAGCTTTCTTT. Amino acid sequence: CASSIRKEGHTEAFF.

CDR3 nucleotides: TGTGCCAGTATTAAGACTAGCGGGCGCACAGATACGCAGTATTTT. Translating gives CASIKTSGRTDTQYF. This chain links TRBV19 with TRBJ2-3; 10 bases agree with TRBD2. The CDR3 is 15 amino acids. Germline loops: CDR1 LNHDA, CDR2 SQIVND (reference sequence). Trimming took 7 bases from V and 1 from J; bases not matched to a gene: 5.

This chain connects TRBV5-1 to TRBJ1-1, with D possibly TRBD1 on 6 matching bases. V was shortened by 5 bases and J by 6 bases, with 17 bases between the two germline ends. The germline V gene encodes CDR1 SGHRS and CDR2 YFSETQ. This CDR3 is built from 14 residues. This CDR3 reads CASSPPGGGAEAFF. In DNA form, the CDR3 reads TGCGCCAGCAGTCCTCCTGGGGGGGGCGCTGAAGCTTTCTTT.

This chain joins TRBV7-9 and TRBJ1-5; TRBD1 matches 7 bases. Germline V lookup: CDR1 SEHNR, CDR2 FQNEAQ (reference sequence). This CDR3 comprises 13 residues. Germline trimming cut 7 bases from V and 2 bases from J; bases unmatched to any gene: 2. The CDR3 is CASTTGGNQPQHF. The CDR3 DNA reads as TGTGCCAGCACTACAGGGGGCAATCAGCCCCAGCATTTT.

The V and J genes are TRBV7-8 and TRBJ2-5, with D possibly being TRBD1 (6 bases). Trimming took 5 bases from V and 0 from J, leaving 16 bases between them. Germline loops: CDR1 SGHVS, CDR2 FQNEAQ. This CDR3 spans 16 amino acids. The CDR3 spells CASSTHRDPYQETQYF. The DNA for the CDR3 is TGTGCCAGCAGCACCCACAGGGACCCGTACCAAGAGACCCAGTACTTC.

This chain uses TRBV19 with TRBJ1-2; the D gene is possibly TRBD1 (6 bases). Germline V gene data show CDR1 as LNHDA and CDR2 as SQIVND (reference sequence). The CDR3 loop spans 13 amino acids. Trimming took 5 bases from V and 2 from J, leaving 9 bases between them. The CDR3 reads CASSSQGNYGYTF. DNA of the CDR3: TGTGCCAGTAGTTCCCAGGGGAACTATGGCTACACCTTC.

This chain links TRBV4-1 with TRBJ2-7; unclear D gene. V was clipped by 2 bases and J by 2 bases, with 10 bases between them. The CDR3 runs to 14 residues. The germline CDR1 and CDR2 sequences are MGHRA and YSYEKL. CDR3 sequence reads: CASSQSNSAYEQYF. For the CDR3, the DNA is TGCGCCAGCAGCCAAAGCAACAGTGCCTACGAGCAGTACTTC.

The rearrangement uses TRBV5-8 and TRBJ2-5, with D perhaps matching TRBD2 (6 bases). Trimming pared 2 bases from V and 5 bases from J, leaving 10 bases between. Germline loops: CDR1 SGHTS, CDR2 YDEGEE. The CDR3 is 13 amino acids. CDR3 sequence reads: CASSLRGTETQYF. In DNA, the CDR3 is TGTGCCAGCAGCTTACGGGGGACGGAGACCCAGTACTTC.

The CDR3 DNA follows: TGTGCCAGCAGGAGGTTACTTATAAGGCGGGGATCCTACGAGCAGTACTTC. Protein: CASRRLLIRRGSYEQYF. The V gene is TRBV2, the J gene TRBJ2-7; the D gene is possibly TRBD2 (6 bases). V gave up 6 bases and J gave up 1 base, with 22 bases separating them. The CDR3 extends over 17 amino acids. Germline values: CDR1 SNHLY, CDR2 FYNNEI.